The subject of this entry is one T cell receptor (beta chain). After extraction with the RNeasy kit, roughly 0.45 to 1 ug of the RNA was reverse transcribed using random hexamers. MiXCR, applied by TCRdb to the immunoSEQ multiplex PCR reads, yields one record per CDR3 protein. The sample carries some 150,000 distinct CDR3 sequences, approximately 96% recorded once. This record comes from a study of CD8 T cells in Susac syndrome. The V and J ends lost 6 bases and 3 bases respectively, with 11 bases between them. The CDR3 runs to 13 residues. The specimen sequenced was CD4+ T cells from PBMCs. The gene calls are TRBV12-3 or TRBV12-4 and TRBJ1-2; possible D gene TRBD1, 5 bases. The receptor comes from a human donor with Susac syndrome. The CDR3 is CASSHGTHYGYTF. In DNA form, the CDR3 reads TGTGCCAGCAGCCATGGGACCCACTATGGCTACACCTTC.